This is a list of T cell receptor beta chains from one sample in a study of shared clonotypes between healthy human individuals. Libraries were prepared by immunoSEQ multiplex PCR; TCRdb keeps only in-frame clonotypes and omits some of them. The table lists 850,000 to 1,200,000 clones, around 74% of them singletons. Input material: memory CD4+ T cells sorted from blood. Every receptor here comes from a man younger than 30 in good health. Both conserved end residues are part of each CDR3. The D gene is left open where the match is weak. Clone size is not always given. Where it is, it says once, few, many or a class for expanded clones.

TRBJ1-2 - - TRBV6-1 CASSEAGQGRYTF TGTGCCAGCAGTGAAGCTGGGCAGGGTCGCTACACCTTC
TRBJ1-5 TRBD1 - TRBV15 CATSRDRENQPQHF TGTGCCACCAGCAGGGACAGGGAAAATCAGCCCCAGCATTTT
TRBJ2-7 - - TRBV7-6 CASSLAYSPAGSYEQYF TGTGCCAGCAGCTTAGCTTACAGTCCAGCGGGCTCCTACGAGCAGTACTTC
TRBJ1-6 - - TRBV2 CASSDLGVRLFPWGSPLHF TGTGCCAGCAGTGACCTGGGTGTCAGGTTATTTCCTTGGGGTTCACCCCTCCACTTT
TRBJ1-6 - - TRBV6-5 CASREDGKANSPLHF TGTGCCAGCAGGGAGGACGGGAAAGCTAATTCACCCCTCCACTTT
TRBJ1-1 - few TRBV10-3 CAISDRSQIQNTEAFF TGTGCCATCAGCGATCGATCGCAGATCCAGAACACTGAAGCTTTCTTT
TRBJ2-2 - - TRBV30 CAWGDGSSRELFF TGTGCCTGGGGCGACGGGAGTTCTCGGGAGCTGTTTTTT
TRBJ1-1 - - TRBV6-5 CASSESEGRTEAFF TGTGCCAGCAGTGAGTCCGAAGGGAGGACTGAAGCTTTCTTT
TRBJ2-7 TRBD1 few TRBV11-3 CASSSDRASYEQYF TGTGCCAGCAGCTCGGACAGGGCATCCTACGAGCAGTACTTC
TRBJ1-4 - - TRBV7-9 CASSPRRGNEKLFF TGTGCCAGCAGCCCGCGCAGGGGTAATGAAAAACTGTTTTTT
TRBJ2-5 - - TRBV7-2 CASSLDFAGIETQYF TGTGCCAGCAGCTTAGATTTTGCGGGAATAGAGACCCAGTACTTC
TRBJ2-7 - - TRBV29-1 CSVLEGYEQYF TGCAGCGTTCTGGAGGGCTACGAGCAGTACTTC
TRBJ2-7 TRBD1 - TRBV5-4 CASSYQGVPYEQYF TGTGCCAGCAGCTACCAGGGGGTGCCCTACGAGCAGTACTTC
TRBJ1-3 TRBD1 - TRBV6-6 CASSYATGGNTIYF TGTGCCAGCAGTTACGCGACAGGGGGAAACACCATATATTTT
TRBJ2-2 TRBD2 - TRBV19 CASRSSGSFTGELFF TGTGCCAGTAGATCAAGCGGGAGTTTCACCGGGGAGCTGTTTTTT
TRBJ1-4 - - TRBV5-1 CASSRARDMYEKLFF TGCGCCAGCAGCCGGGCCCGGGACATGTATGAAAAACTGTTTTTT
TRBJ1-5 TRBD1 few TRBV7-2 CASSLATGGNQPQHF TGTGCCAGCAGCTTAGCGACAGGGGGCAATCAGCCCCAGCATTTT
TRBJ2-3 - - TRBV7-9 CASSPPSVADTQYF TGTGCCAGCAGCCCGCCTAGCGTAGCAGATACGCAGTATTTT
TRBJ1-4 TRBD1 once TRBV30 CAWSLQGNEKLFF TGTGCCTGGAGTCTACAGGGGAATGAAAAACTGTTTTTT
TRBJ2-7 TRBD1 - TRBV5-5 CASSPTTGGYEQYF TGTGCCAGCAGCCCGACGACAGGGGGATACGAGCAGTACTTC
TRBJ1-1 TRBD1 - TRBV2 CASSVGQGARTEAFF TGTGCCAGCAGTGTAGGGCAGGGGGCGCGGACTGAAGCTTTCTTT
TRBJ1-1 TRBD1 - TRBV18 CASSQHRQGTMNTEAFF TGTGCCAGCTCACAGCATCGACAGGGGACAATGAACACTGAAGCTTTCTTT
TRBJ2-5 - few TRBV7-9 CASSLGAWETQYF TGTGCCAGCAGCTTAGGAGCTTGGGAGACCCAGTACTTC
TRBJ1-3 - - TRBV5-1 CASSYGQKGNTIYF TGCGCCAGCAGCTACGGACAGAAGGGAAACACCATATATTTT
TRBJ1-5 TRBD1 - TRBV6-6 CASSTGDRFESQHF TGTGCCAGCAGTACTGGGGACAGGTTTGAGTCCCAGCATTTT
TRBJ2-5 - - TRBV4-2 CASSQDLLAQETQYF TGTGCCAGCAGCCAAGATCTGCTAGCCCAAGAGACCCAGTACTTC
TRBJ2-7 TRBD1 - TRBV28 CASSLGGQGATPYEQYF TGTGCCAGCAGTTTGGGGGGACAGGGGGCTACCCCCTACGAGCAGTACTTC
TRBJ1-2 - - TRBV5-4 CASSLASQNYGYTF TGTGCCAGCAGCTTGGCATCTCAGAACTATGGCTACACCTTC
TRBJ2-1 TRBD2 - TRBV10-2 CASTLAGGPNEQFF TGCGCCAGCACCCTAGCGGGGGGGCCGAATGAGCAGTTCTTC
TRBJ1-5 - - TRBV19 CASSLLHTGNQPQHF TGTGCCAGTAGTCTCTTACATACGGGGAACCAGCCCCAGCATTTT
TRBJ1-2 - - TRBV4-1 CASSQDITVNYGYTF TGCGCCAGCAGCCAAGATATAACAGTTAACTATGGCTACACCTTC
TRBJ2-5 TRBD1 - TRBV5-4 CASSGQGQETQYF TGTGCCAGCAGCGGACAGGGGCAAGAGACCCAGTACTTC
TRBJ2-3 TRBD1 - TRBV27 CASSLTGWGTQYF TGTGCCAGCAGCCTGACAGGGTGGGGAACGCAGTATTTT
TRBJ2-1 TRBD2 - TRBV7-3 CASSQTSGQQFF TGTGCCAGCAGCCAAACTAGCGGTCAGCAGTTCTTC
TRBJ2-1 TRBD2 - TRBV5-1 CASSLATSGINEQFF TGCGCCAGCAGCTTGGCGACTAGCGGGATCAATGAGCAGTTCTTC
TRBJ2-6 - - TRBV4-1 CASSPGNSGANVLTF TGCGCCAGCAGCCCAGGGAACTCTGGGGCCAACGTCCTGACTTTC
TRBJ1-1 - - TRBV7-6 CASSAPAGKVREAFF TGTGCCAGCAGCGCGCCAGCAGGGAAGGTTCGTGAAGCTTTCTTT